Below, one TCR beta chain is given with its context. Antigen unknown. The entry originates in a study of radiotherapy plus CTLA-4 blockade in lung cancer. Study summary: The study recorded objective responses in 18% of patients and disease control in 31%. Study-wide results and caveats: Best predicting response, reportedly, were early blood T cell clone dynamics, with interferon-beta. Peripheral blood showed expansion of tumor-derived TCR clones after radiotherapy and ipilimumab.

Repertoires were generated with immunoSEQ multiplex PCR, while TCRdb's copy carries only in-frame clones and drops some. The table lists about 38,000 clones, 70% to 75% of them singletons. With ipilimumab providing CTLA-4 blockade, focal radiation was administered to patients who had chemo-refractory metastatic non-small-cell lung cancer. Germline CDR1 is ENHRY and CDR2 is SYGVKD. V trimming: 7 bases; J trimming: 7 bases; junction bases outside the gene matches: 4. This CDR3 has 12 residues. The rearrangement links TRBV10-3 to TRBJ1-2, with TRBD1 matching 9 bases. Material: peripheral blood, obtained from a patient treated with radiotherapy plus ipilimumab. This clonotype was obtained from a human donor with non-small cell lung cancer who had stable disease on radiotherapy plus ipilimumab. The CDR3 region has the DNA TGTGCCATCAAGACAGGGGGTTTTGGCTACACCTTC. It yields the protein CAIKTGGFGYTF.